Shown below are 22 T cell receptor beta chains from a single sample sequenced in a study of cytomegalovirus exposure and HLA in healthy donors. 60 Vbeta and 13 Jbeta primers were used in PCR. Using immunoSEQ multiplex PCR, the repertoire was profiled, and TCRdb retains in-frame clones only, with some absent. This table has about 130,000 clones, roughly 74% appearing once. What was sequenced was PBMCs. Every receptor here comes from a woman between 45 and 65 years old in good health and CMV-seropositive.

V is TRBV30 and J is TRBJ1-2, with D possibly being TRBD1 (5 bases). CDR3 length equals 15 residues. The V end was cut by 0 bases, the J end by 8 bases, with 19 bases between. Germline CDR1 is GTSNPN and CDR2 is SVGIG (reference sequence). Written as DNA, the CDR3 is TGTGCCTGGAGTGTAGAAGTGTCAGGGCCAGGAGGCTACACCTTC. It codes for CAWSVEVSGPGGYTF.

Only a few counts were recorded for this clone. The rearrangement joins TRBV19 to TRBJ2-1; 9 bases map to TRBD1. The germline CDR1 and CDR2 sequences are LNHDA and SQIVND (reference sequence). V lost 3 bases, J lost 5 bases, and 5 bases stayed unmatched. This CDR3 has 15 residues. CDR3 nucleotides: TGTGCCAGTAGTATCCTCGGGACAGGGAACAATGAGCAGTTCTTC. This sequence encodes CASSILGTGNNEQFF.

The J gene is TRBJ1-2, the V gene TRBV7-6; 7 bases align to TRBD1. This CDR3 spans 15 amino acids. Looked up from germline, CDR1 is SGHVS and CDR2 is FNYEAQ. The ends lost 5 bases at V and 0 bases at J; junction bases unmatched: 6. The DNA of the CDR3 is TGTGCCAGCAGCCCCGGGACAGCCGCTAACTATGGCTACACCTTC. It yields the protein CASSPGTAANYGYTF.

J is TRBJ2-7 and V is TRBV25-1; TRBD1 is a possible D gene (5 bases). Trimming shortened V by 2 bases and J by 8 bases, and 10 bases separated the two germline ends. This CDR3 spans 12 amino acids. Germline CDR1 reads MGHDK; CDR2 reads SYGVNS. DNA of the CDR3: TGTGCCAGCAGTGAAGGTGGGGCGAAGCAGTACTTC. Translation gives CASSEGGAKQYF.

The sample holds a few counts of this clone. The V call is TRBV5-6, the J call TRBJ2-7, with 8 bases that match TRBD1. The CDR3 loop spans 14 amino acids. The trim removed 3 bases at V and 5 bases at J, leaving 7 bases unmatched. The V gene's germline CDR1 is SGHDT and CDR2 YYEEEE. CDR3 loop: CASSSGGGTHEQYF. The CDR3 region has the DNA TGTGCCAGCAGCTCAGGGGGCGGGACTCACGAGCAGTACTTC. Full variable domain (outside the CDR3, taken from reference TRBV5-6 and TRBJ2-7): DAGVTQSPTHLIKTRGQQVTLRCSPKSGHDTVSWYQQALGQGPQFIFQYYEEEERQRGNFPDRFSGHQFPNYSSELNVNALLLGDSALYLCASSSGGGTHEQYFGPGTRLTVT.

This clone was recorded once. J is TRBJ2-3 and V is TRBV5-1, with a possible D match to TRBD2 (5 bases). This CDR3 has 15 residues. CDR1 SGHRS and CDR2 YFSETQ come from the germline V gene. V was clipped by 0 bases and J by 1 base, with 9 bases between them. The CDR3 sequence: CASSLADSGTDTQYF. CDR3 coding DNA: TGCGCCAGCAGCTTGGCCGATAGCGGCACAGATACGCAGTATTTT.

The sample holds a few counts of this clone. The J gene is TRBJ1-5, the V gene TRBV7-2, with 9 bases identical to TRBD1. The J segment lost 0 bases and the V segment lost 4 bases, leaving 1 base of the junction unmatched. The CDR3 sequence is 15 residues long. The germline V gene encodes CDR1 SGHTA and CDR2 FQGNSA. The CDR3 reads CASSWDRDSNQPQHF. The CDR3 DNA follows: TGTGCCAGCAGCTGGGACAGGGATAGCAATCAGCCCCAGCATTTT.

This sequence joins TRBV9 and TRBJ2-5, with TRBD2 identical over 9 bases. The germline gives CDR1 SGDLS, CDR2 YYNGEE. Trimming at V came to 4 bases and at J to 1 base, leaving 11 bases not matched to a gene. The CDR3 spans 17 residues. The CDR3 sequence is CASSPLLGRGGQETQYF. The CDR3 DNA is TGTGCCAGCAGCCCCCTCCTAGGGCGGGGGGGCCAAGAGACCCAGTACTTC.

The V call is TRBV30, the J call TRBJ1-6; D is perhaps TRBD1 (5 bases). The germline V gene encodes CDR1 GTSNPN and CDR2 SVGIG (reference sequence). V lost 2 bases and J lost 14, with 13 bases in between. CDR3 length: 12 residues. The CDR3 DNA sequence: TGTGCCTGGAGTCCGACGGGGGAAGCCCTCCACTTT. Its translation is CAWSPTGEALHF.

This clone was observed a few times. This rearrangement joins TRBV6-1 to TRBJ2-6, with D possibly being TRBD1 (5 bases). Germline V gene data show CDR1 as MNHNS and CDR2 as SASEGT. This CDR3 comprises 14 residues. The V end lost 7 bases, the J end lost 4 bases, and 11 bases lay between the germline ends. CDR3 protein: CASIQDGGANVLTF. The CDR3 coding sequence is TGTGCCAGCATACAGGACGGCGGGGCCAACGTCCTGACTTTC.

The chain links TRBV11-3 to TRBJ1-2, with D tentatively TRBD1 (6 bases). V lost 3 bases to trimming and J lost 6 bases, with 11 bases between them. Germline V lookup: CDR1 SGHNT, CDR2 YENEEA. CDR3 length: 13 residues. Here the CDR3 reads CASSFGGEDGYTF. CDR3 bases: TGTGCCAGCAGCTTTGGGGGCGAGGATGGCTACACCTTC.

In nucleotides, the CDR3 is TGTGCCTCCGGGACAGGGGGCCCGGAGACCCAGTACTTC. As protein: CASGTGGPETQYF. The genes are TRBV19 and TRBJ2-5; TRBD1 aligns across 12 bases. Germline loops: CDR1 LNHDA, CDR2 SQIVND (reference sequence). This CDR3 has 13 amino acids. V gave up 11 bases and J gave up 5 bases; unmatched junction bases: 6.

The table lists this clone with a count of one. This chain connects TRBV14 to TRBJ2-5, with 9 bases fitting TRBD1. With 1 base clipped from V and 1 base from J, the junction kept 4 bases outside the gene matches. The CDR3 covers 16 residues. Germline CDR1 is SGHDN and CDR2 is FVKESK. CDR3 loop: CASSQGGQGRQETQYF. CDR3 sequence (DNA): TGTGCCAGCAGCCAAGGGGGACAGGGACGCCAAGAGACCCAGTACTTC.

This clone has a single count. The chain has TRBV18 and TRBJ2-7, with TRBD1 identical over 11 bases. This CDR3 is 15 amino acids long. Trimming at V came to 3 bases and at J to 4 bases, leaving 5 bases not matched to a gene. CDR1 and CDR2 (germline): KGHSH, LQKENI. In DNA, the CDR3 is TGTGCCAGCTCACCTGCCGGGACAGGGGGGTACGAGCAGTACTTC. Its protein is CASSPAGTGGYEQYF. Full variable domain (missing parts from reference TRBV18 and TRBJ2-7): NAGVMQNPRHLVRRRGQEARLRCSPMKGHSHVYWYRQLPEEGLKFMVYLQKENIIDESGMPKERFSAEFPKEGPSILRIQQVVRGDSAAYFCASSPAGTGGYEQYFGPGTRLTVT.

The CDR3 DNA sequence: TGTGCCAGTACCGACAGGATTGCCGGGGAGCTGTTTTTT. The encoded protein is CASTDRIAGELFF. The gene calls are TRBV19 and TRBJ2-2, with D perhaps matching TRBD1 (6 bases). The germline V and J ends were trimmed by 7 bases and 6 bases, with 12 bases remaining between them. CDR3 size: 13 residues. From germline, CDR1 is LNHDA and CDR2 SQIVND (reference sequence).

Concerning this clone: One end of the junction does not line up with germline, which may come from a read error. The chain employs TRBV6-5 and TRBJ1-1; possibly TRBD1 for D (5 bases). Germline V gene data show CDR1 as MNHEY and CDR2 as SVGAGI. The CDR3 has 15 residues. The CDR3: CSSSLSGSLNTEAFF. In DNA, the CDR3 is TGTTCCAGCTCCTTGTCAGGGTCCTTGAACACTGAAGCTTTCTTT.

CDR3 sequence reads: CASSLDGGTGELFF. The DNA for the CDR3 is TGCGCCAGCAGCTTGGATGGAGGTACCGGGGAGCTGTTTTTT. This chain links TRBV5-1 with TRBJ2-2; D might be TRBD2 (5 bases). Germline CDR1 and CDR2: SGHRS and YFSETQ. The length of the CDR3 is 14 residues. Trimming shortened V by 0 bases and J by 5 bases, and 8 bases separated the two germline ends.

The CDR3 spells CASTTGTNNSPLHF. The DNA of the CDR3 is TGTGCCAGCACTACAGGGACGAATAATTCACCCCTCCACTTT. This chain connects TRBV6-1 to TRBJ1-6, with D possibly TRBD1 on 6 matching bases. Looked up from germline, CDR1 is MNHNS and CDR2 is SASEGT. This CDR3 is 14 amino acids long. The V end lost 7 bases, the J end lost 5 bases, and 12 bases lay between the germline ends.

This chain uses TRBV2 with TRBJ1-6; D gene uncertain. The germline V gene has CDR1 SNHLY and CDR2 FYNNEI. This CDR3 region has 14 residues. The V and J ends lost 4 bases and 7 bases respectively, with 11 bases between them. This chain's CDR3 is CASSVYTGNSPLHF. The CDR3 DNA is TGTGCCAGCAGTGTTTATACGGGGAATTCACCCCTCCACTTT.

This rearrangement joins TRBV7-9 to TRBJ2-5; TRBD1 might be the D (5 bases). The CDR3 spans 14 residues. Trimming removed 4 bases from V and 0 bases from J, with 9 bases in between. The germline V gene has CDR1 SEHNR and CDR2 FQNEAQ (reference sequence). This CDR3 is CASSSPDNQETQYF. In nucleotides, the CDR3 is TGTGCCAGCAGCTCACCGGACAACCAAGAGACCCAGTACTTC.

The V gene is TRBV7-2, the J gene TRBJ1-4; no clear D. The CDR3 is 15 residues long. The germline V and J ends were trimmed by 2 bases and 7 bases, with 14 bases remaining between them. CDR1 and CDR2 (germline): SGHTA, FQGNSA. The CDR3 coding sequence is TGTGCCAGCAGCTTATCGGGGTCCAAGAGTGAAAAACTGTTTTTT. This translates into CASSLSGSKSEKLFF.

V gene TRBV7-2 combines with J gene TRBJ2-3, with 7 bases matching TRBD1. V lost 8 bases and J lost 0; bases outside the gene matches: 2. The germline V gene has CDR1 SGHTA and CDR2 FQGNSA. The CDR3 has 13 amino acids. CDR3 loop: CASLGGSTDTQYF. CDR3 DNA sequence: TGTGCCAGCTTAGGGGGCAGCACAGATACGCAGTATTTT. Supplemented by reference TRBV7-2 and TRBJ2-3, the full variable domain reads GAGVSQSPSNKVTEKGKDVELRCDPISGHTALYWYRQSLGQGLEFLIYFQGNSAPDKSGLPSDRFSAERTGGSVSTLTIQRTQQEDSAVYLCASLGGSTDTQYFGPGTRLTVL.